The 15 T cell receptor beta chains reported below all come from one sample, sequenced in a study of control samples from healthy donors and cancer patients (dated by TCRdb to 2018 to 2020). Library preparation employed the immunoSEQ multiplex PCR assay. This is the immuneACCESS table as TCRdb keeps it, with only in-frame sequences that have V and J called. A part of the clones is gone; compared with another copy, unresolved V genes explain less than half, and the rest is unexplained. The sample table holds some 78,000 clones, of which roughly nine tenths were seen once. 6% to 9.5% of the sample is taken by the ten largest. Sequenced sample: blood. Receptors were obtained from a woman aged 55-69 years in good health.

The chain combines TRBV7-2 with TRBJ2-1, with 14 bases lining up with TRBD2. CDR1 and CDR2 (germline): SGHTA, FQGNSA. The ends lost 5 bases at V and 13 bases at J; junction bases unmatched: 10. The CDR3 totals 15 residues. The CDR3 is CASSPIATSGRGQFF. DNA for the CDR3: TGTGCCAGCAGCCCCATTGCGACTAGCGGGAGGGGCCAGTTCTTC.

This chain joins TRBV6-1 and TRBJ2-7; D perhaps matches TRBD2 (6 bases). The CDR3 consists of 15 residues. Trimming stripped 3 bases from V and 1 base from J, with 13 bases between. Germline CDR1 is MNHNS and CDR2 is SASEGT. The DNA of the CDR3 is TGTGCCAGCAGTGATACGGGAGCTTCGTCCTACGAGCAGTACTTC. It is translated as CASSDTGASSYEQYF.

V gene TRBV3-1 (or the pseudogene TRBV3-2) combines with J gene TRBJ1-5; TRBD1 matches at 9 bases. Germline values: CDR1 LGHDT, CDR2 YNNKEL (reference sequence). This CDR3 has 15 residues. The J segment lost 5 bases and the V segment lost 2 bases, leaving 4 bases of the junction unmatched. The CDR3 region is CASSQSWTGDQPQHF. CDR3 coding DNA: TGTGCCAGCAGCCAATCATGGACAGGGGATCAGCCCCAGCATTTT.

This chain links TRBV2 with TRBJ1-5, with D hard to call. The germline V gene has CDR1 SNHLY and CDR2 FYNNEI. The CDR3 is 14 residues long. V shed 6 bases and J shed 2 bases, with 11 bases lying between them. CDR3 DNA sequence: TGTGCCAGCAGGGCCGAGGAGGGCAATCAGCCCCAGCATTTT. Translating gives CASRAEEGNQPQHF.

This chain connects TRBV10-3 to TRBJ2-7; maybe TRBD1 (5 bases). CDR3 length: 11 residues. V was clipped by 2 bases and J by 6 bases, with 5 bases between them. The germline V gene has CDR1 ENHRY and CDR2 SYGVKD. The CDR3 region is CAISERGEQYF. The CDR3 DNA sequence: TGTGCCATCAGTGAGAGGGGCGAGCAGTACTTC.

The chain has TRBV6-6 and TRBJ2-5; possible D gene TRBD1, 6 bases. CDR1 and CDR2 (germline): MNHNY, SVGAGI (reference sequence). There are 12 residues in the CDR3. Trimming stripped 8 bases from V and 2 bases from J, with 9 bases between. CDR3 nucleotides: TGTGCCAGCGAGGGGGTACAAGAGACCCAGTACTTC. Amino acid sequence: CASEGVQETQYF.

The chain links TRBV24-1 to TRBJ2-3; 10 bases are a match to TRBD2. V was clipped by 8 bases and J by 5 bases; unmatched bases: 9. The length of the CDR3 is 15 residues. CDR1 is KGHDR and CDR2 is SFDVKD in the germline V gene. The CDR3 coding sequence is TGTGCCACCACGGGAACAGCGGGAGGGAAAGATACGCAGTATTTT. Its translation is CATTGTAGGKDTQYF.

J is TRBJ2-2 and V is TRBV5-5, with D maybe TRBD1 (5 bases). This CDR3 comprises 14 residues. Germline CDR1 reads SGHKS; CDR2 reads YYEKEE (reference sequence). Trimming took off 0 bases at V and 5 bases at J, with 8 bases between the two ends. The CDR3 DNA sequence: TGTGCCAGCAGCTTGGTGGCAGGGACCGGGGAGCTGTTTTTT. Protein: CASSLVAGTGELFF.

V gene TRBV28 combines with J gene TRBJ2-7, with D possibly being TRBD2 (6 bases). Trimming left V 2 bases short and J 3 bases short, with 14 bases between. This CDR3 has 15 amino acids. The germline V gene encodes CDR1 MDHEN and CDR2 SYDVKM. The CDR3 DNA is TGTGCCAGCAGTTTAGCCGGGACTGGTAACTACGAGCAGTACTTC. Translating it yields CASSLAGTGNYEQYF.

V is TRBV14 and J is TRBJ1-2; no reliable D call. V dropped 2 bases and J dropped 8 bases, with 9 bases sitting between them. The CDR3 totals 12 residues. CDR1 SGHDN and CDR2 FVKESK come from the germline V gene. In nucleotides, the CDR3 is TGTGCCAGCAGCCAAATGTCGGGGGGCTACACCTTC. It encodes CASSQMSGGYTF.

This sequence joins TRBV7-2 and TRBJ1-2; D is possibly TRBD1 (6 bases). Germline lookup yields CDR1 SGHTA and CDR2 FQGNSA. The CDR3 has 15 amino acids. V lost 6 bases and J 2 bases, leaving 16 bases between the germline ends. CDR3 amino acids: CASRRGAGLNYGYTF. The CDR3 nucleotides read TGTGCCAGCAGGAGGGGGGCAGGGCTGAACTATGGCTACACCTTC.

V is TRBV3-1 (or the pseudogene TRBV3-2) and J is TRBJ1-1; 11 bases fit TRBD1. Unmatched junction bases numbered 11, after V lost 3 bases and J lost 5 bases. The germline V gene has CDR1 LGHDT and CDR2 YNNKEL (reference sequence). The CDR3 totals 17 residues. The CDR3 region is CASSHGGTGGLETEAFF. The CDR3 DNA reads as TGTGCCAGCAGCCATGGGGGGACAGGGGGTCTGGAGACTGAAGCTTTCTTT.

The V call is TRBV14, the J call TRBJ2-2; D is undetermined. Germline V gene lookup returns CDR1 SGHDN and CDR2 FVKESK. Trimming removed 6 bases from V and 2 bases from J, with 7 bases in between. The CDR3 is 13 residues long. CDR3 in amino acids: CASRKGNTGELFF. CDR3 nucleotides: TGTGCCAGCAGGAAGGGAAACACCGGGGAGCTGTTTTTT.

The rearrangement links TRBV28 to TRBJ1-2; no reliable D call. This CDR3 contains 12 residues. The ends were cut back, 7 bases at V and 6 bases at J, with 12 bases in the middle. CDR1 MDHEN and CDR2 SYDVKM come from the germline V gene. The chain's CDR3 is CASTTRGHGYTF. CDR3 DNA sequence: TGTGCCAGCACCACCCGCGGTCATGGCTACACCTTC.

This sequence joins TRBV19 and TRBJ1-1, with no clear D. V lost 1 base to trimming and J lost 2 bases, with 5 bases between them. CDR1 is LNHDA, CDR2 SQIVND, per germline (reference sequence). This CDR3 spans 13 amino acids. Here the CDR3 reads CASSIGRNTEAFF. CDR3 nucleotides: TGTGCCAGTAGTATAGGCCGAAACACTGAAGCTTTCTTT.